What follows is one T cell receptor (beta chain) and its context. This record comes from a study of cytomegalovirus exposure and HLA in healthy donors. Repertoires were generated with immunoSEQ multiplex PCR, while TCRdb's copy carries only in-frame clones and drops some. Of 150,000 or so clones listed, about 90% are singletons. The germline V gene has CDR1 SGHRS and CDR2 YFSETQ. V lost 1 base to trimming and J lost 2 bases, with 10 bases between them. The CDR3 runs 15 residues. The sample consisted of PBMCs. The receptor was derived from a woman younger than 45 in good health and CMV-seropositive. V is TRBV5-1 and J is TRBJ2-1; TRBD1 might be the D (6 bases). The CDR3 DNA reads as TGCGCCAGCAGCTTGATGGGGGCCACCTACAATGAGCAGTTCTTC. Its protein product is CASSLMGATYNEQFF.